The 16 T cell receptor beta chains in this list originate from one sample, sequenced in a study of T cells in Graves' hyperthyroidism and ophthalmopathy. The TCR beta CDR3 regions underwent amplification using RNA transcripts as the source. First-round RT-PCR of the TCR CDR3 relied on the HTBI primer set. TCRdb redid the calling of the multiplex PCR reads with MiXCR, one entry per CDR3 protein. There are roughly 420,000 distinct CDR3 sequences in the sample; around 13% occur only once, and 4% to 6.5% lies in the top ten. The sample consisted of blood. These receptors originate from a young woman with Graves' hyperthyroidism.

The chain carries TRBV19 and TRBJ1-2; no clear D gene. Per the germline V gene, CDR1 is LNHDA and CDR2 is SQIVND (reference sequence). CDR3 length: 12 residues. The germline V and J ends were trimmed by 6 bases and 3 bases, with 8 bases remaining between them. Here the CDR3 DNA reads TGTGCCAGTAGAGGGAATTACTATGGCTACACCTTC. This translates into CASRGNYYGYTF.

At least ten counts were recorded for this clonotype. This sequence joins TRBV7-8 and TRBJ2-7, with D perhaps matching TRBD2 (5 bases). Germline-derived CDR1 and CDR2 are SGHVS and FQNEAQ. The CDR3 is 12 residues long. The CDR3 DNA sequence: TGTGCAGCGGAAGGGCTCTCCTACGAGCAGTACTTC. It translates to CAAEGLSYEQYF.

This clonotype was recorded many times. The chain uses TRBV19 and TRBJ1-2; 8 bases agree with TRBD1. This CDR3 comprises 14 residues. Germline CDR1 reads LNHDA; CDR2 reads SQIVND (reference sequence). V lost 7 bases and J lost 4; bases outside the gene matches: 8. CDR3 residues: CASNSRTGSYGYTF. The CDR3 bases are TGTGCCAGTAACTCCCGGACAGGGTCCTATGGCTACACCTTC.

This clonotype was detected ten times or more. The chain is built from TRBV28 and TRBJ1-5; a weak D match, TRBD1 (5 bases). V was trimmed by 6 bases and J by 2 bases, leaving 14 bases between them. CDR1 MDHEN and CDR2 SYDVKM come from the germline V gene. The length of the CDR3 is 15 residues. This CDR3 is CASSPGGFGNQPQHF. The CDR3 nucleotides are TGTGCCAGCAGCCCCGGGGGGTTCGGCAATCAGCCCCAGCATTTT.

Ten or more counts support this clonotype. The rearrangement joins TRBV7-3 to TRBJ1-1; D gene ambiguous. Germline loops: CDR1 SGHTA, CDR2 FQGTGA. CDR3 size: 13 residues. Deletions cut 1 base from V and 1 base from J, with 4 bases between. CDR3: CASSLRWNTEAFF. CDR3 sequence (DNA): TGTGCCAGCAGCTTAAGGTGGAACACTGAAGCTTTCTTT.

This clonotype was counted at least ten times. The rearrangement joins TRBV15 to TRBJ1-1, with D perhaps matching TRBD1 (5 bases). CDR3 length: 17 amino acids. V shed 1 base and J shed 0 bases, with 15 bases lying between them. CDR1 is LNHNV, CDR2 YYDKDF, per germline (reference sequence). CDR3 protein: CATSRVTGPIMNTEAFF. As DNA, the CDR3 is TGTGCCACCAGCAGAGTCACAGGACCGATTATGAACACTGAAGCTTTCTTT. Full variable domain (remainder filled in from reference TRBV15 and TRBJ1-1): DAMVIQNPRYQVTQFGKPVTLSCSQTLNHNVMYWYQQKSSQAPKLLFHYYDKDFNNEADTPDNFQSRRPNTSFCFLDIRSPGLGDTAMYLCATSRVTGPIMNTEAFFGQGTRLTVV.

This clonotype was seen repeatedly, ten times or more. The chain recombines TRBV10-3 with TRBJ1-2; 7 nucleotides align to TRBD1. There are 15 residues in the CDR3. J was trimmed by 2 bases and V by 6 bases; bases with no gene match: 9. Per the germline V gene, CDR1 is ENHRY and CDR2 is SYGVKD. The CDR3 sequence is CAIREPGQQNYGYTF. The DNA for the CDR3 is TGTGCCATCAGGGAACCGGGACAGCAAAACTATGGCTACACCTTC.

This clonotype appeared many times. The rearrangement links TRBV12-3 or TRBV12-4 to TRBJ1-1; TRBD1 matches 10 bases. V lost 2 bases and J lost 5; bases outside the gene matches: 2. CDR3 length: 14 residues. The CDR3 DNA reads as TGTGCCAGCAGTTTACGGGGACAGGGGACTGAAGCTTTCTTT. Translating gives CASSLRGQGTEAFF.

The chain has TRBV7-6 and TRBJ1-1, with D unclear. Deletions cut 5 bases from V and 1 base from J, with 11 bases between. Germline V lookup: CDR1 SGHVS, CDR2 FNYEAQ. The CDR3 runs 14 residues. CDR3 nucleotides: TGTGCCAGCAGCCCTAGGGTGAGGAACACTGAAGCTTTCTTT. This gives the protein CASSPRVRNTEAFF.

This clonotype showed up just once. The CDR3 DNA is TGTGCCACCAGCCCTCTAGCGGGAGCGAACTACAATGAGCAGTTCTTC. Its translation: CATSPLAGANYNEQFF. V usage is TRBV15 and J usage is TRBJ2-1; 10 positions agree with TRBD2. CDR3 length equals 16 residues. V shed 5 bases, J shed 3 bases, and the junction held 7 bases outside the gene matches. In germline, CDR1 is LNHNV, CDR2 YYDKDF (reference sequence).

There are many counts of this clonotype. Mismatch with germline at one junction end may stem from a read error. The J gene is TRBJ1-6, the V gene TRBV3-1, with D tentatively TRBD1 (6 bases). Per the germline V gene, CDR1 is LGHDT and CDR2 is YNNKEL (reference sequence). The CDR3 runs 14 residues. The CDR3 bases are TGTGCCAGCACCTCGGGGGCCTACAATTCACCCCTCCACTTT. Amino acids: CASTSGAYNSPLHF.

This clonotype occurred many times. The chain employs TRBV10-3 and TRBJ2-2; D uncertain. Deletions cut 7 bases from V and 5 bases from J, with 11 bases between. CDR3 size: 13 residues. CDR1 ENHRY and CDR2 SYGVKD come from the germline V gene. The CDR3 sequence: CAINDDPTGELFF. The CDR3 DNA follows: TGTGCCATCAACGACGACCCGACCGGGGAGCTGTTTTTT.

Ten or more counts support this clonotype. V is TRBV7-9 and J is TRBJ2-1; TRBD2 matches 8 bases. Germline CDR1 reads SEHNR; CDR2 reads FQNEAQ (reference sequence). Unmatched junction bases numbered 6, after V lost 2 bases and J lost 6 bases. This CDR3 has 15 amino acids. The CDR3 loop is CASSLLREGPNEQFF. The CDR3 DNA sequence: TGTGCCAGCAGCTTACTCCGGGAGGGCCCCAATGAGCAGTTCTTC.

Many counts were recorded for this clonotype. This sequence joins TRBV10-3 and TRBJ2-7; 10 bases are shared with TRBD1. V was clipped by 4 bases and J by 6 bases; unmatched bases: 9. The CDR3 is made up of 15 amino acids. The germline CDR1 and CDR2 sequences are ENHRY and SYGVKD. The CDR3 DNA reads as TGTGCCATCAGTGTAAGGACAGGGGGTGAGGGCGAGCAGTACTTC. This codes for CAISVRTGGEGEQYF.

This clonotype was detected many times. The chain joins TRBV28 to TRBJ1-1, with a possible D match to TRBD1 (5 bases). The ends were cut back, 10 bases at V and 5 bases at J, with 26 bases in the middle. CDR1 and CDR2 (germline): MDHEN, SYDVKM. The CDR3 is 16 amino acids. CDR3 DNA: TGTGCCACCAAAGAGTCGAGGCGGGGGGTTCGTACTGAAGCTTTCTTT. It is translated as CATKESRRGVRTEAFF.

Concerning this clonotype itself: Given a much more abundant clone one base away, this may be a read error. The CDR3 DNA follows: TGTGCCAGCTCACGGAACGAGGGGAACACTGAAGCTTTCTTT. This translates into CASSRNEGNTEAFF. This chain links TRBV18 with TRBJ1-1; D unresolved. Germline-derived CDR1 and CDR2 are KGHSH and LQKENI. The CDR3 spans 14 residues. V was clipped by 4 bases and J by 1 base, with 10 bases between them.